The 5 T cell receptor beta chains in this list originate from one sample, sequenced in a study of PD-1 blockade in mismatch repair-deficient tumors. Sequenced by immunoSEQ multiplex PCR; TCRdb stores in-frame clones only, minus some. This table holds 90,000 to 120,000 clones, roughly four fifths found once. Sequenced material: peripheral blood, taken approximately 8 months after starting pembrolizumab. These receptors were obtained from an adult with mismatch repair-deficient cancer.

The CDR3 region has the DNA TGTGCCAGCAGCCTCTGGATAGCGGACACAGATACGCAGTATTTT. Translating gives CASSLWIADTDTQYF. The chain employs TRBV11-2 and TRBJ2-3, with D possibly being TRBD2 (6 bases). The CDR3 runs 15 residues. The germline V gene encodes CDR1 SGHAT and CDR2 FQNNGV. The V end was cut by 5 bases, the J end by 2 bases, with 14 bases between.

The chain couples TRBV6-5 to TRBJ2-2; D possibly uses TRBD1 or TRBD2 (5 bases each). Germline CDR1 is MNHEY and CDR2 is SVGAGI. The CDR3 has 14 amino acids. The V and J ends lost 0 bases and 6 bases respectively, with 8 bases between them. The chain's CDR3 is CASSYSGTSGELFF. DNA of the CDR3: TGTGCCAGCAGTTACTCCGGGACGTCCGGGGAGCTGTTTTTT.

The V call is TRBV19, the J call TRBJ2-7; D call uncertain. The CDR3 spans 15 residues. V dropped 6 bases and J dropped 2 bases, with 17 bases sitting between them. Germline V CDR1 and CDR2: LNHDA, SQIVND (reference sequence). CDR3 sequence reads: CASSLSIMDTYEQYF. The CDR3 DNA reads TGTGCCAGTAGCCTCAGTATTATGGATACCTACGAGCAGTACTTC.

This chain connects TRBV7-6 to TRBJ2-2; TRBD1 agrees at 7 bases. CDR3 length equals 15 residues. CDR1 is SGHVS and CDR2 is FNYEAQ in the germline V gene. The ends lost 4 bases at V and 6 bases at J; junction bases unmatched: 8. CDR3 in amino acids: CASSSPLQGAGELFF. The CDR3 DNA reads TGTGCCAGCAGCTCCCCTCTCCAGGGGGCCGGGGAGCTGTTTTTT.

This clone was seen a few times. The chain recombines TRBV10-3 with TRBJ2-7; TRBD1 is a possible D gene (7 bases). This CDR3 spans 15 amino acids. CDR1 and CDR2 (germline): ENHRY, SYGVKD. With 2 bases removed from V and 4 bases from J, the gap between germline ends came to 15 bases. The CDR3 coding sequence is TGTGCCATCAGTGAGCCCTCAGGGGGGAGGTACGAGCAGTACTTC. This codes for CAISEPSGGRYEQYF.